Listed below are T cell receptor beta chains from one sample, sequenced in a study of T cells in Graves' hyperthyroidism and ophthalmopathy. TCRdb recomputed calls from the multiplex PCR reads with MiXCR, one row per CDR3 protein. The sample holds about 350,000 distinct CDR3 sequences, 11% to 15% seen once. Sample: blood. The receptors come from a woman aged 30 to 39 with Graves' hyperthyroidism. The conserved cysteine and the conserved F or W are not part of the CDR3 here.

J gene	V gene	CDR3 length	CDR3 protein
TRBJ2-5	TRBV20-1	12	SALPDGLEETQY
TRBJ2-1	TRBV7-2	13	ASRALEGRIDEQF
TRBJ2-5	TRBV2	13	ASSEDGQGVETQY
TRBJ2-5	TRBV11-2	10	ASSPGVGTQY
TRBJ2-5	TRBV20-1	12	SARGDSNQETQY
TRBJ2-1	TRBV7-9	12	ASNGDGGQHEQF
TRBJ2-2	TRBV4-2	14	ASSQGAGYDTGELF
TRBJ2-7	TRBV12-3/TRBV12-4	10	ASSLEFYEQY
TRBJ1-3	TRBV3-1	16	ASSQDLPSYSSGNTIY
TRBJ2-5	TRBV3-1	13	ASSQEGTRVGPQY
TRBJ2-1	TRBV7-9	17	ASSSLGLAGRSSYNEQF
TRBJ1-5	TRBV12-3/TRBV12-4	12	ASSFVGNNQPQH
TRBJ2-1	TRBV12-3/TRBV12-4	9	VSRERNEQF
TRBJ1-1	TRBV12-3/TRBV12-4	10	ASAKSNTEAF
TRBJ2-4	TRBV6-1	11	ASSSGAGAIQY
TRBJ2-1	TRBV12-3/TRBV12-4	11	ASGLGRGNEQF
TRBJ1-5	TRBV19	11	ASSGQSNQPQH
TRBJ1-6	TRBV6-1	14	ASSEWGTGGISPLH
TRBJ2-1	TRBV20-1	11	SASLSIGGEQF
TRBJ2-2	TRBV24-1	15	ATSELGLAGNTGELF
TRBJ2-7	TRBV7-2	10	ASSSYIYEQY
TRBJ2-5	TRBV30	12	AWSVLGQGGIWY
TRBJ1-4	TRBV28	11	ASTAGRNEKLF
TRBJ1-6	TRBV10-3	13	AIRETGSRNSPLH
TRBJ2-2	TRBV6-2/TRBV6-3	13	ASNLDAANTGELF
TRBJ2-5	TRBV5-1	13	ASSSPGRGEETQY
TRBJ2-7	TRBV10-3	12	AIRASGVLYEQY
TRBJ2-2	TRBV28	12	ASSLTKRGRELF
TRBJ1-1	TRBV6-1	12	ASRMDSWNTEAF
TRBJ1-3	TRBV12-3/TRBV12-4	14	ASSTGAAGTGNTIY
TRBJ1-5	TRBV2	12	AHRDRENNQPQH
TRBJ2-7	TRBV5-1	11	ASSLGAQYEQY
TRBJ2-1	TRBV18	12	ASSQRGATDEQF
TRBJ2-7	TRBV6-1	13	ASTQKGGVSYEQY
TRBJ2-3	TRBV29-1	10	SVEEVSDTQY
TRBJ2-2	TRBV12-3/TRBV12-4	11	ASSLVREGELF
TRBJ2-1	TRBV29-1	12	SGRGGVGYNEQF
TRBJ2-1	TRBV2	12	ASSERALILEQF
TRBJ2-7	TRBV28	12	ASSSLAVKNEQY
TRBJ2-1	TRBV11-2	10	ASSLDLGEQF
TRBJ2-1	TRBV10-1	12	ASSGDQHGVMEF
TRBJ2-1	TRBV12-3/TRBV12-4	14	ASSPETGSSYNEQF
TRBJ2-5	TRBV20-1	13	SASFDGGNQETQY
TRBJ2-2	TRBV5-1	13	ASSLVQADTGELF
TRBJ2-1	TRBV5-1	11	ASSVGLYNEQF